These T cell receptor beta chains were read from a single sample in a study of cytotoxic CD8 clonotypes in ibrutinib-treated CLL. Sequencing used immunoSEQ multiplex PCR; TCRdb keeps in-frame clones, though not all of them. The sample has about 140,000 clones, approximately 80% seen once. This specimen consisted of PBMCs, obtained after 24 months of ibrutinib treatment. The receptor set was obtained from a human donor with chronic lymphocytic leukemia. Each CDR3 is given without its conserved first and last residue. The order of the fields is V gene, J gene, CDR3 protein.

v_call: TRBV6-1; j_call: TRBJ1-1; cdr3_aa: ASRRTGPPNTEAF
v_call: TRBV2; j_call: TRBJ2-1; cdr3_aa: ASTGQGYEQF
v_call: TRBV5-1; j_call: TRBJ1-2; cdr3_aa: ASSPGTGVIGGYT
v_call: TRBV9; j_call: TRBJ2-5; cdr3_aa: ASNRGLAGGETQY
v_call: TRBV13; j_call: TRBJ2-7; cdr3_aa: ASSRSYEQY
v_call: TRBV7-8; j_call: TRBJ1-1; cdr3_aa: ASSLAQASLPGEAF
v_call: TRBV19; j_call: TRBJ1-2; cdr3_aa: ASSISSTGAGGYT
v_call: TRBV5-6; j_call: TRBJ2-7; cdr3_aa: ASSLGGGQPSYEQY
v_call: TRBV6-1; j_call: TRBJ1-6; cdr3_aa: ASSEGQGSWSYNSPLH
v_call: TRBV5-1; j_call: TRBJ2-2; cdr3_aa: ASSFQGTSNTGELF
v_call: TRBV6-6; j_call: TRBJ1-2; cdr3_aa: ASRRTTGVGSDGYT
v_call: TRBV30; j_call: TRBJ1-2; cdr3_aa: AWRPTNRGDYGYT
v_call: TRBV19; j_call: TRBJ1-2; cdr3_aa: ASSPARNYGYT
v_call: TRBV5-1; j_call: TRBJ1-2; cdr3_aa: ASSLGDRGNYGYT
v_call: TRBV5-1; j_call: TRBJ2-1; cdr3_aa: ASSSRWTGIGEQF
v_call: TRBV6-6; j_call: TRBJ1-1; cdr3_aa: ASSYGRNTEAF
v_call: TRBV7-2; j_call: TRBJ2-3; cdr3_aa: ASSVTLAAPDTQY
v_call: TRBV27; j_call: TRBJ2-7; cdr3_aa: ASSAPGQAYEQY
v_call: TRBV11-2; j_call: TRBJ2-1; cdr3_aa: ASSLETSGGAGEQF
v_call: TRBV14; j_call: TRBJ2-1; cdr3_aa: ASSQGTSGGSRSYNEQF
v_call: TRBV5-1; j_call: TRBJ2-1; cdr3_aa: ASSLVAGGSYNEQF
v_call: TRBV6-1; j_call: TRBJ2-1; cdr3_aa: ASSEAGRGGGNEQF
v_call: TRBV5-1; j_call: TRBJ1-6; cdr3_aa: ASSFGYPNSPLH
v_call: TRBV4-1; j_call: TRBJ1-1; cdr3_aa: ASSQDSPGGWTEAF
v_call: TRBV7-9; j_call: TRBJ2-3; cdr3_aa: ASSSGTPDTQY
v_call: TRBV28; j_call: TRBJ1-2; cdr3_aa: ASRTQGDRGYT
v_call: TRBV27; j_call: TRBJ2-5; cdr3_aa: ASSRDGQQETQY
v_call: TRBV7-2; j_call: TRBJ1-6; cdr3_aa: ASSDSSGSPLH
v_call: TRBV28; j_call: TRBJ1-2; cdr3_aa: ASSLTPHGYT
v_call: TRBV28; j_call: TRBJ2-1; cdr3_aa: ASSSPPQHNEQF
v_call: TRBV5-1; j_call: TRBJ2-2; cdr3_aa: ASSFASANTGELF
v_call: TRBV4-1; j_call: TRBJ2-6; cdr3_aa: ASSQAGRGESGANVLT
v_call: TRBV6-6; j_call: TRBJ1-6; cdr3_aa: ASSYSGTGVRPLH
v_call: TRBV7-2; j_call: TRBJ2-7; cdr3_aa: ASSLVSGAPYEQY
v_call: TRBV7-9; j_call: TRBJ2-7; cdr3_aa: ASSRQGGPLFYEQY
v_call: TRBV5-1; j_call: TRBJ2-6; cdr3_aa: ASNPVGGGANVLT
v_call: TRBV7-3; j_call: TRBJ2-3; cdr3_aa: ASSPTAGADTQY
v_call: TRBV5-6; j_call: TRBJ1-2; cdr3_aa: ASSPQGRGGYT
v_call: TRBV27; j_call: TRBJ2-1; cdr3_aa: ASSILEGRNEQF
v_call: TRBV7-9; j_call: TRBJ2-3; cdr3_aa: ASRPLAWDTDTQY
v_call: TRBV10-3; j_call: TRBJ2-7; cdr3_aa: AISEGQGGYEQY
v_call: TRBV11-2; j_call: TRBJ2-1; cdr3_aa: ASSLRDPNEQF
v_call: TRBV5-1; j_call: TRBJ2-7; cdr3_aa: ASSREGLAGNYEQY
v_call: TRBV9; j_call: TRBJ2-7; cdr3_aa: ASSPSRAPYEQY
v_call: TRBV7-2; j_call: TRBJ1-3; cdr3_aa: ASSFLPGNTIY
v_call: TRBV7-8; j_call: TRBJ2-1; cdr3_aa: ASNSGLAGDPRAQF
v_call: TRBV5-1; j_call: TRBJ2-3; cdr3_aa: ASGSSTDTQY
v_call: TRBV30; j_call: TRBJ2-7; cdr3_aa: AWSVLRGYEQY
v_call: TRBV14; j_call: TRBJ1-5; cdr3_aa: ASLRGYSNQPQH
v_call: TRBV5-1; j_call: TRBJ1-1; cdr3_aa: ASGGTGEWNTEAF
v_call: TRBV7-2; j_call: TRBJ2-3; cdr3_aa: ASSLGQGPSTDTQY
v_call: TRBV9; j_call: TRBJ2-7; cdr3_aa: AASQWDRGYEQY
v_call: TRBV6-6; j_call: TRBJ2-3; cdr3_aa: ASSPGSTDTQY
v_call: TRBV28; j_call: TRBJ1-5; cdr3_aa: ASRRQGPNQPQH